This entry is about one TCR beta chain. Its target is unknown. Documented treatment: roughly ten-day PBMC culture with coronavirus spike peptide pools or control peptides (ViraFEST assay). The sample originates from a study of vaccination and CD4 T cells after COVID-19. About the study: Researchers treated cells with overlapping spike peptides taken from SARS-CoV-2, HCoV-NL63, HCoV-OC43 and HCoV-229E.

V was cut by 4 bases and J by 3 bases, with 13 bases left in between. Germline V gives CDR1 SGHVS, CDR2 FQNEAQ. The CDR3 has 15 amino acids. Sequencing of cultured CD4+ T cell DNA used the Oncomine TCR Beta short-read assay. TCRdb redid the calling of the PCR reads with MiXCR, one entry per CDR3 protein. The sample has 13,000 to 15,000 distinct CDR3 sequences, around two fifths seen once. This receptor was obtained from a human donor who had recovered from COVID-19. The rearrangement uses TRBV7-8 and TRBJ2-1; D remains unclear. The sample consisted of CD4+ T cells from blood, cultured in vitro. The CDR3 coding sequence is TGTGCCAGCAGCTCCCCCCACAGCGACTACAATGAGCAGTTCTTC. Its translation: CASSSPHSDYNEQFF.